These T cell receptor beta chains were read from a single sample in a study of tumor-infiltrating lymphocytes in localized non-small cell lung cancer. TCRdb keeps only in-frame clones here, not all; method: immunoSEQ multiplex PCR. The sample lists some 15,000 clones, 69% occurring once. Source material: lung tumor tissue. The receptor set was obtained from a human donor with non-small cell lung cancer. The CDR3 runs from the conserved cysteine through the conserved F or W.

CDR3	V	J
CASSLSGHGNQPQHF	TRBV5-1	TRBJ1-5
CASSLEVKPNTGELFF	TRBV7-9	TRBJ2-2
CASSFGTAHYGYTF	TRBV5-6	TRBJ1-2
CASSHQGPGELFF	TRBV7-8	TRBJ2-2
CASRRGTGNYGYTF	TRBV6-5	TRBJ1-2
CASSETFDSGNEQFF	TRBV6-4	TRBJ2-1
CASSSQGGEQYF	TRBV11-3	TRBJ2-7
CASSIGSEQYF	TRBV5-1	TRBJ2-7
CSVIVQQGRGAFF	TRBV29-1	TRBJ1-1
CASSVSILAGVYNEQFF	TRBV9	TRBJ2-1
CASRVRWELFF	TRBV2	TRBJ1-4
CSAGWEAYNEQFF	TRBV29-1	TRBJ2-1
CASSGETGGYRGELFF	TRBV5-4	TRBJ2-2
CAISDTGSSYEQYF	TRBV10-3	TRBJ2-7
CASSLRVAGDSGANVLTF	TRBV5-1	TRBJ2-6
CASSWDRGETQYF	TRBV11-2	TRBJ2-5
CASMGNTEAFF	TRBV5-1	TRBJ1-1
CASNLAGGSETQYF	TRBV9	TRBJ2-5
CASSKGQIIEAFF	TRBV18	TRBJ1-1
CASSLDRSTYEQYF	TRBV7-2	TRBJ2-7
CASSRGNFNIQYF	TRBV7-9	TRBJ2-4
CASRTDRGLNQPQHF	TRBV28	TRBJ1-5
CASSLDWDRGYEQYF	TRBV7-9	TRBJ2-7
CASSLTVQRSLFF	TRBV7-9	TRBJ2-1
CASSNSLTGGYEQYF	TRBV7-2	TRBJ2-7
CASSVGTSGDTGELFF	TRBV9	TRBJ2-2
CASRTSGIYEQYF	TRBV28	TRBJ2-7
CASSLRGLAGEDTQYF	TRBV5-1	TRBJ2-3
CASSHFSPGVSYNEQFF	TRBV14	TRBJ2-1
CAWSSPGGGSAEQFF	TRBV30	TRBJ2-1
CASSQKSGELFF	TRBV2	TRBJ2-2
CASSLLLAGTDTQYF	TRBV7-9	TRBJ2-3
CASSLPEFPSTF	TRBV28	TRBJ1-2
CASSLVGTSGRTKETQYF	TRBV5-1	TRBJ2-5
CASSAGGETQYF	TRBV7-2	TRBJ2-5
CASSLAGGAEQFF	TRBV7-9	TRBJ2-1